The clone carrying this TCR beta chain was counted between two and nine times. Its antigen remains unknown. These data belong to a study of identical twins. Study results and limitations: It was possible that invariant MAIT and iNKT cells partly confounded the zero-insertion analyses. Out-of-frame alpha sequences shared between twins exhibited an excess of low generation probability. Cord blood's abundant beta clonotypes had fewer insertions, unlike memory repertoires.

Unique molecular identifiers were present on cDNA, and template switching added a universal primer site. Using its own MiXCR run on the 5' RACE reads, TCRdb lists one record per CDR3 protein. The sample holds approximately 240,000 distinct CDR3 sequences, about 14% seen once. Trimming at V came to 4 bases and at J to 3 bases, leaving 7 bases not matched to a gene. CDR1 and CDR2 (germline): SGHRS, YFSETQ. This CDR3 contains 14 residues. This chain connects TRBV5-1 to TRBJ2-7; TRBD1 aligns across 7 bases. The TCR sequence derives from a young woman in good health. Sequencing was done on a sample of memory (CD45RO+) T cells sorted from blood. The CDR3 protein is CASSPGQAIYEQYF. The CDR3, as DNA: TGCGCCAGCAGCCCAGGACAGGCTATCTACGAGCAGTACTTC.